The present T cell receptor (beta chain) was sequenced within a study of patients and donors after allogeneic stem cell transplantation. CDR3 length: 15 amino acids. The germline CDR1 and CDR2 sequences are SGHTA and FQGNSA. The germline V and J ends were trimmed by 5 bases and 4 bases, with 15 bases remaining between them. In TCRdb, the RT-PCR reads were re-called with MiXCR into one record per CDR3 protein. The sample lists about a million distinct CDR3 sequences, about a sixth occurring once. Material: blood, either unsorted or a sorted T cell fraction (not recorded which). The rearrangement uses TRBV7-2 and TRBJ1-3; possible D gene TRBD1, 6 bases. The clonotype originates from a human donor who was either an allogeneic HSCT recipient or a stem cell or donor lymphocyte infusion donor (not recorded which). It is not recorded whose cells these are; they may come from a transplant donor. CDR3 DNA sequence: TGTGCCAGCAGCCCACGGACAGCGGGCGGAAACACCATATATTTT. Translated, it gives CASSPRTAGGNTIYF.